The clone carrying this TCR beta chain has at least ten counts. TCRdb recomputed calls from the 5' RACE reads with MiXCR, one row per CDR3 protein. The sample lists about 76,000 distinct CDR3 sequences; roughly 12% were seen once. The data derive from a study of early T cells in non-severe SARS-CoV-2 infection. The CDR3 is made up of 12 amino acids. Trimming shortened V by 6 bases and J by 8 bases, and 13 bases separated the two germline ends. J is TRBJ1-2 and V is TRBV12-3 or TRBV12-4; TRBD1 might be the D (5 bases). The clonotype was recovered from an adult who was a healthcare worker with PCR-confirmed SARS-CoV-2 infection or an uninfected control (not recorded which). The specimen was whole blood. The CDR3 DNA reads TGTGCCAGCAGATCGGGGGAGGGCGGCTACACCTTC. Its translation: CASRSGEGGYTF.